Each of the 18 T cell receptor beta chains below was sequenced from the same sample in a study of technical replicates of blood from four donors. The method was immunoSEQ multiplex PCR; TCRdb's version includes in-frame clones alone and lacks a portion of them. The data hold some 93,000 clones, with 95% observed a single time. The sequenced sample was T cells isolated from PBMCs. The receptors come from a human donor in good health.

CDR3 nucleotides: TGTGCCAGCACTCCCGGGGGGGGCGCGGGGTATGGCTACACCTTC. It encodes CASTPGGGAGYGYTF. This rearrangement joins TRBV27 to TRBJ1-2, with D possibly being TRBD1 (6 bases). Germline assignment: CDR1 MNHEY and CDR2 SMNVEV (reference sequence). This CDR3 spans 15 amino acids. V dropped 7 bases and J dropped 5 bases, with 20 bases sitting between them.

This clone was recorded once. J is TRBJ1-2 and V is TRBV2; 7 bases match TRBD1. The CDR3 covers 14 residues. CDR1 is SNHLY, CDR2 FYNNEI, per germline. Germline trimming cut 8 bases from V and 3 bases from J; bases unmatched to any gene: 9. The CDR3 loop is CASAPRGTDYGYTF. The CDR3, as DNA: TGTGCCAGCGCCCCCAGGGGGACCGACTATGGCTACACCTTC.

This chain links TRBV5-1 with TRBJ2-4; possibly TRBD2 for D (5 bases). The CDR3 has 17 amino acids. V was clipped by 4 bases and J by 0 bases, with 17 bases between them. Germline CDR1 and CDR2: SGHRS and YFSETQ. The CDR3 nucleotides are TGCGCCAGCAGCACCTTAGGGCTAGCCGAAGCCAAAAACATTCAGTACTTC. It encodes CASSTLGLAEAKNIQYF.

Points on this clone: Other DNA variants within this sample encode the same CDR3. This chain uses TRBV6-5 with TRBJ2-7; D remains ambiguous. The CDR3 has 15 residues. The germline gives CDR1 MNHEY, CDR2 SVGAGI. Trimming shortened V by 0 bases and J by 0 bases, and 9 bases separated the two germline ends. CDR3 nucleotide sequence: TGTGCCAGCAGTTACTCCCCGGGTAGCTCCTACGAGCAGTACTTC. This gives the protein CASSYSPGSSYEQYF.

The chain combines TRBV5-1 with TRBJ2-7; 9 nucleotides align to TRBD1. Germline V gene data show CDR1 as SGHRS and CDR2 as YFSETQ. V lost 0 bases to trimming and J lost 5 bases; unmatched junction nucleotides: 6. The CDR3 has 15 amino acids. Here the CDR3 DNA reads TGCGCCAGCAGCTTGGAATGGACAGGGGCCCACGAGCAGTACTTC. This translates into CASSLEWTGAHEQYF.

This clone was observed once. The chain uses TRBV6-1 and TRBJ2-3; TRBD2 matches at 12 bases. The CDR3 has 19 amino acids. Germline V lookup: CDR1 MNHNS, CDR2 SASEGT. The trim removed 3 bases at V and 5 bases at J, leaving 15 bases unmatched. CDR3 amino acids: CASSDPLRTSGTQGDTQYF. The DNA for the CDR3 is TGTGCCAGCAGTGACCCCCTTAGGACTAGCGGGACCCAGGGAGATACGCAGTATTTT.

J is TRBJ2-7 and V is TRBV20-1; 7 bases fit TRBD2. The length of the CDR3 is 11 residues. Germline lookup yields CDR1 DFQATT and CDR2 SNEGSKA (reference sequence). Trimming cost V 6 bases and J 3 bases; bases outside gene matches: 2. The CDR3 region is CSASGIYEQYF. The CDR3 DNA reads TGCAGTGCCAGCGGGATCTACGAGCAGTACTTC.

CDR3 amino acids: CASSDRDRGFTGNTIYF. The CDR3 DNA reads TGTGCCAGCAGTGACCGGGACAGGGGGTTTACTGGAAACACCATATATTTT. The chain has TRBV6-1 and TRBJ1-3; 11 bases match TRBD1. Trimming at V came to 3 bases and at J to 2 bases, leaving 6 bases not matched to a gene. Germline CDR1 reads MNHNS; CDR2 reads SASEGT. The CDR3 runs 17 residues.

The J gene is TRBJ1-5, the V gene TRBV2; D remains ambiguous. Trimming stripped 9 bases from V and 2 bases from J, with 17 bases between. The CDR3 is 15 residues long. The germline V gene encodes CDR1 SNHLY and CDR2 FYNNEI. CDR3 DNA sequence: TGTGCCAGTTCCCCGTCGGGGTTGGGCAATCAGCCCCAGCATTTT. It is translated as CASSPSGLGNQPQHF. The variable domain in full, with the rest retrieved from reference TRBV2 and TRBJ1-5, is EPEVTQTPSHQVTQMGQEVILRCVPISNHLYFYWYRQILGQKVEFLVSFYNNEISEKSEIFDDQFSVERPDGSNFTLKIRSTKLEDSAMYFCASSPSGLGNQPQHFGDGTRLSIL.

The chain carries TRBV6-1 and TRBJ1-5; D remains ambiguous. Germline CDR1 MNHNS, CDR2 SASEGT. V lost 5 bases and J lost 7, with 3 bases in between. This CDR3 contains 10 residues. The CDR3 region has the DNA TGTGCCAGCAGTACACAGCCCCAGCATTTT. Its translation: CASSTQPQHF.

The chain carries TRBV19 and TRBJ1-4, with 8 bases that match TRBD1. Germline-derived CDR1 and CDR2 are LNHDA and SQIVND (reference sequence). CDR3 length: 13 amino acids. V dropped 5 bases and J dropped 10; count of bases not matched to a gene: 6. In nucleotides, the CDR3 is TGTGCCAGTAGTGCGGACAGGGCAGGAAAACTGTTTTTT. It encodes CASSADRAGKLFF. The variable domain in full, completed from reference TRBV19 and TRBJ1-4, reads DGGITQSPKYLFRKEGQNVTLSCEQNLNHDAMYWYRQDPGQGLRLIYYSQIVNDFQKGDIAEGYSVSREKKESFPLTVTSAQKNPTAFYLCASSADRAGKLFFGSGTQLSVL.

The V call is TRBV19, the J call TRBJ2-1, with 9 positions matching TRBD2. The CDR3 has 15 amino acids. CDR1 and CDR2 from the germline V gene are LNHDA and SQIVND (reference sequence). Trimming at V came to 3 bases and at J to 7 bases, leaving 7 bases not matched to a gene. CDR3 nucleotides: TGTGCCAGTAGTATTTGGGGTAGCGGGGGTAATGAGCAGTTCTTC. Its protein product is CASSIWGSGGNEQFF.

This chain uses TRBV2 with TRBJ1-5; 8 bases are shared with TRBD1. V shed 6 bases and J 0 bases; nucleotides not matched to a gene: 1. The CDR3 totals 14 residues. Germline CDR1 SNHLY, CDR2 FYNNEI. The CDR3, as DNA: TGTGCCAGCAGGGGACAGGTTAGCAATCAGCCCCAGCATTTT. Its protein product is CASRGQVSNQPQHF.

The rearrangement joins TRBV7-9 to TRBJ2-3; tentatively, D is TRBD1 (6 bases). The CDR3 extends over 11 amino acids. Deletions cut 5 bases from V and 8 bases from J, with 8 bases between. CDR1 and CDR2 from the germline V gene are SEHNR and FQNEAQ (reference sequence). The CDR3 DNA reads as TGTGCCAGCAGCCCGGACAGTACGCAGTATTTT. It yields the protein CASSPDSTQYF. Combining the CDR3 with reference TRBV7-9 and TRBJ2-3 gives the whole variable domain DTGVSQNPRHKITKRGQNVTFRCDPISEHNRLYWYRQTLGQGPEFLTYFQNEAQLEKSRLLSDRFSAERPKGSFSTLEIQRTEQGDSAMYLCASSPDSTQYFGPGTRLTVL.

V usage is TRBV5-1 and J usage is TRBJ1-1; 9 positions agree with TRBD1. V trimming: 4 bases; J trimming: 7 bases; junction bases outside the gene matches: 14. Germline loops: CDR1 SGHRS, CDR2 YFSETQ. The CDR3 is 16 residues long. The CDR3, as DNA: TGCGCCAGCAGCCCGAGTCTCGGACAGGGGATTGGTGAAGCTTTCTTT. This translates into CASSPSLGQGIGEAFF.

The chain has TRBV29-1 and TRBJ2-1; D call uncertain. The germline CDR1 and CDR2 sequences are SQVTM and ANQGSEA. There are 11 residues in the CDR3. Trimming took off 3 bases at V and 10 bases at J, with 10 bases between the two ends. CDR3 in DNA: TGCAGCGTTGAGGATAGCCTAGAGCAGTTCTTC. It specifies CSVEDSLEQFF.

The V call is TRBV5-6, the J call TRBJ2-7, with 7 bases aligning to TRBD1. CDR1 SGHDT and CDR2 YYEEEE come from the germline V gene. Trimming at V came to 1 base and at J to 3 bases, leaving 1 base not matched to a gene. The CDR3 runs to 13 residues. The CDR3 loop reads CASSLSGGYEQYF. The CDR3 nucleotides read TGTGCCAGCAGCTTGTCAGGGGGCTACGAGCAGTACTTC.

CDR3 in amino acids: CAWSTGQGGQPQHF. The CDR3 nucleotides read TGTGCCTGGAGTACTGGACAGGGCGGACAGCCCCAGCATTTT. This chain joins TRBV30 and TRBJ1-5; 8 positions agree with TRBD1. Germline CDR1 is GTSNPN and CDR2 is SVGIG (reference sequence). Germline trimming cut 2 bases from V and 7 bases from J; bases unmatched to any gene: 7. The CDR3 sequence is 14 residues long.